This TCR beta chain emerged from a study of cytomegalovirus exposure and HLA in healthy donors. The V end was cut by 11 bases, the J end by 0 bases, with 8 bases between. The CDR3 consists of 13 residues. Turning to this clone: Its antigen is unidentified.

The PCR made use of 60 Vbeta and 13 Jbeta primers. The assay was immunoSEQ multiplex PCR, and TCRdb's table has in-frame clones only and misses some. The sample comprises 170,000 or so clones, less than 80% of which are singletons, and 0.69% rests with the top ten. General study points: Links to common viral pathogens appeared, in a later analysis, for several of the most significant clusters. A missense DCLRE1C variant was associated with V- and J-gene trimming of TCR beta chains in a later analysis, and an independent cohort replicated the association. Rare TCR sequences predominated, though certain public TCRs were found in many donors.

The material sequenced was PBMCs. The sequence was collected from a woman in her thirties or forties in good health and CMV-seronegative. The chain couples TRBV23-1 to TRBJ2-6; D is unresolved. TRBV23-1 qualifies as an ORF whose function is uncertain. DNA of the CDR3: TGCGCCCAGTCGATCTCTGGGGCCAACGTCCTGACTTTC. It translates to CAQSISGANVLTF.